Listed here are 5 T cell receptor beta chains from one sample, sequenced in a study of tumor and adjacent non-tumor tissue in lung cancer. The library came from three nested PCR rounds adapted from ARM-PCR protocols. TCRdb called the multiplex PCR reads again in MiXCR, with one record for every CDR3 protein. The sample shows 65,000 to 95,000 distinct CDR3 sequences, 55% to 70% of them seen only once. This sample's RNA came from whole unsorted tissue. Sample: lung tumor tissue. These TCRs come from a woman between 70 and 85 years old with non-small cell lung cancer.

As to this clonotype: A junction end diverges from the germline sequence, so it may reflect a read error. The rearrangement links TRBV11-1 to TRBJ2-1; 8 bases fit TRBD2. The CDR3 covers 16 residues. Germline values: CDR1 SGHAT, CDR2 FQDESV (reference sequence). CDR3 loop: CTSSLALAGLYNEQFF. The CDR3 DNA sequence: TGTACCAGCAGTTTAGCCCTAGCGGGCCTGTATAATGAGCAGTTCTTC.

With respect to this clonotype: One end of the junction does not line up with germline, which may come from a read error. The chain recombines TRBV29-1 with TRBJ2-4; TRBD1 aligns across 7 bases. Germline-derived CDR1 and CDR2 are SQVTM and ANQGSEA. This CDR3 has 15 amino acids. The CDR3 DNA sequence: TGCAGCGTGACAGCCGACAGGGTTGCCAAAAACATACAGTACTTC. As protein: CSVTADRVAKNIQYF.

Many counts were recorded for this clonotype. This chain connects TRBV6-2 or TRBV6-3 to TRBJ2-4; 9 bases are shared with TRBD2. The CDR3 totals 18 residues. The trim removed 2 bases at V and 0 bases at J, leaving 8 bases unmatched. Germline lookup yields CDR1 MNHEY and CDR2 SVGEGT. Here the CDR3 DNA reads TGTGCCAGCAGTTACGCTAGCGGGGCGGTGATAGCCAAAAACATTCAGTACTTC. The encoded protein is CASSYASGAVIAKNIQYF.

In its sample, this clonotype was seen many times. The CDR3 region has the DNA TGTGCCAGCAGCTTATATCTAGCCAAAAACATTCAGTACTTC. Residues: CASSLYLAKNIQYF. The chain couples TRBV7-9 to TRBJ2-4; D unclear. V gave up 2 bases and J gave up 0 bases, with 5 bases separating them. The CDR3 runs to 14 residues. Germline V gives CDR1 SEHNR, CDR2 FQNEAQ (reference sequence).

As for this clonotype: A much larger clonotype is one base distant, so this may be a read error. V gene TRBV6-4 combines with J gene TRBJ1-5; D unresolved. V gave up 3 bases and J gave up 0 bases, with 6 bases separating them. Germline V gene lookup returns CDR1 MRHNA and CDR2 SNTAGT. The CDR3 loop spans 14 amino acids. CDR3 nucleotide sequence: TGTGCCAGCAGTGAGGACCCTAGCAATCAGCCCCAGCATTTT. Its translation is CASSEDPSNQPQHF.